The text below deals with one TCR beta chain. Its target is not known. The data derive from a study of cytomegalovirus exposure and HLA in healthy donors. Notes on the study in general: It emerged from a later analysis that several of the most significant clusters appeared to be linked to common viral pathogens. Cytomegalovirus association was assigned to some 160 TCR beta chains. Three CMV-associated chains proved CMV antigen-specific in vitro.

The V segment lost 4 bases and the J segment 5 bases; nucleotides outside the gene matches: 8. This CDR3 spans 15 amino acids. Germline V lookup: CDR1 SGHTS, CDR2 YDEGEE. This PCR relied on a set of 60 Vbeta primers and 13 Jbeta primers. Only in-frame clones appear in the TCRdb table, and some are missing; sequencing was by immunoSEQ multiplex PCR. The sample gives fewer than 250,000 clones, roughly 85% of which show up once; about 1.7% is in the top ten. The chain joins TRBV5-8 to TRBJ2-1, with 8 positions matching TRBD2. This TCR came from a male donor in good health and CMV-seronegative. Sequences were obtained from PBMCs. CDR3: CASSARLAWDNEQFF. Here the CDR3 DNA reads TGTGCCAGCAGCGCTCGACTAGCGTGGGACAATGAGCAGTTCTTC.